This T cell receptor (beta chain) was found in a study of regulatory T cells in long-lasting Graves disease. Study-wide findings and caveats: Under persistent disease, TRBV28, TRBJ1-2 and TRBJ2-5 were used preferentially. Sharing of public clonotypes was greater in persistent patients (approximately 2,700) than in new patients (roughly 1,000).

According to the study, TCR beta libraries were built with iRepertoire HTBI primers and CDR3-region Arm-PCR. MiXCR was run by TCRdb on the multiplex PCR reads, yielding one entry per CDR3 protein. The sample lists roughly 410,000 distinct CDR3 sequences; 15% were seen once. A word on this clonotype: Antigen specificity is unknown.

The germline V gene encodes CDR1 DFQATT and CDR2 SNEGSKA (reference sequence). The CDR3 totals 15 residues. Trimming shortened V by 3 bases and J by 0 bases, and 13 bases separated the two germline ends. Time point here: newly diagnosed GD, antithyroid drugs for less than 3 months. After RNA was extracted from PBMCs, the TCR library was made from it. The data also belong to a second study, concerning T cells in Graves' hyperthyroidism and ophthalmopathy.

The TCR was taken from a woman between 35 and 50 years old with Graves disease. Sequencing was performed on peripheral blood mononuclear cells (PBMCs), taken at new diagnosis, from a patient treated with antithyroid drugs. This chain connects TRBV20-1 to TRBJ2-3; D is unclear. The DNA for the CDR3 is TGCAGTGCTAGCGGTCCCTACTCTAGCACAGATACGCAGTATTTT. Protein product: CSASGPYSSTDTQYF.